This T cell receptor beta chain is from a study of beta chain features in type 1 diabetes. Study-level results: Here, the possible influence of HLA type (on TCRB rearrangement) remained unresolved. A closer apparent resemblance between naive, central memory and Treg TCRB repertoires was seen in patients than in healthy donors. Shortening of TCRB CDR3s, moderate but significant, appeared in all four CD4+ subsets of Type 1 diabetes patients.

The CDR3 extends over 16 amino acids. V lost 4 bases, J lost 2 bases, and 8 bases stayed unmatched. Germline lookup yields CDR1 MGHRA and CDR2 YSYEKL. Reverse transcribing all isolated RNA meant expressed TCRB transcripts were sequenced. There were about 3.57 million reads on average in the naive, central memory and regulatory T cell samples. Libraries were prepared by immunoSEQ multiplex PCR; TCRdb keeps only in-frame clonotypes and omits some of them. Of about 650,000 clones detected, over 10% appear once; the ten largest clones hold 0.095% to 0.15%. A word on this clone: The target antigen is unknown.

The specimen sequenced was naive CD4+ T cells from blood. The V call is TRBV4-1, the J call TRBJ2-3, with TRBD2 matching 8 bases. The receptor was derived from a man aged 30-40 years with type 1 diabetes. The CDR3 loop reads CASSPMAGGTTDTQYF. Written as DNA, the CDR3 is TGCGCCAGCAGCCCCATGGCGGGGGGCACCACAGATACGCAGTATTTT.